The present entry profiles one T cell receptor beta chain with its context. Profiling relied on immunoSEQ multiplex PCR, and the TCRdb table lists in-frame clones only, not all of them. In the table there are roughly 70,000 clones, 80% to 90% of which are singletons. The sample is drawn from a study of a mutant IDH1 vaccine in newly diagnosed glioma. On the study more broadly: Of the patients given treatment, about 62% were male and about 38% were female, and a mean age of around 41 years was recorded. The earlier regimen, radiotherapy, temozolomide, or both, was most often both.

The germline gives CDR1 SGHRS, CDR2 YFSETQ. The junction had 6 bases not matched to a gene; V was cut back by 0 bases and J by 2 bases. This CDR3 spans 16 amino acids. Time point given: baseline, week 1 (first vaccination visit). The sample's treatment: pre-vaccination baseline after standard-of-care therapy. This rearrangement joins TRBV5-1 to TRBJ2-3; 7 positions match TRBD1. The material was PBMCs, obtained from a glioma patient treated with radiotherapy, temozolomide or both. The clonotype originates from a man aged 25-40 years with glioma. CDR3 sequence reads: CASSLAPGQNTDTQYF. The DNA for the CDR3 is TGCGCCAGCAGCTTGGCCCCGGGACAGAACACAGATACGCAGTATTTT.